This entry lists 2 T cell receptor beta chains sequenced from one sample in a study of shared clonotypes between healthy human individuals. Sequenced by immunoSEQ multiplex PCR; TCRdb stores in-frame clones only, minus some. The sample carries about 960,000 clones, around 80% recorded once. The sequenced sample consisted of memory CD4+ T cells sorted from blood. Subset specified: CD45RA-negative fraction. The receptors originated from a man younger than 35 in good health.

The V gene is TRBV18, the J gene TRBJ1-5; a possible D gene is TRBD1 (5 bases). V lost 5 bases to trimming and J lost 0 bases, with 14 bases between them. Germline V gives CDR1 KGHSH, CDR2 LQKENI. CDR3 size: 16 residues. CDR3 in DNA: TGTGCCAGCTCATCCGGGACGGGCAATAGCAATCAGCCCCAGCATTTT. The encoded protein is CASSSGTGNSNQPQHF.

A note on this clone: Other DNA sequences in this specimen translate into the identical CDR3. Here the CDR3 DNA reads TGTGCCAGCAGCCGCAGGGACTCCTACGAGCAGTACTTC. Encoded protein: CASSRRDSYEQYF. The chain has TRBV11-2 and TRBJ2-7; perhaps TRBD1 as D (5 bases). The CDR3 totals 13 residues. CDR1 is SGHAT, CDR2 FQNNGV, per germline. V lost 5 bases and J lost 0, with 8 bases in between.